The sequence of this TCR beta chain was determined in a study of beta chain features in type 1 diabetes. The study's findings and limits: All four CD4+ subsets from Type 1 diabetes patients carried moderately but significantly shorter TCRB CDR3s. Fewer junction insertions and more nucleotide deletions appeared in type 1 diabetes patients.

CDR1 and CDR2 from the germline V gene are MDHEN and SYDVKM. The V end was cut by 4 bases, the J end by 0 bases, with 7 bases between. The CDR3 spans 14 residues. Points on this clone: Its target is not known.

Reverse transcription of all isolated RNA meant that expressed TCRB transcripts were sequenced. Clones were read by immunoSEQ multiplex PCR, and TCRdb kept only the in-frame ones, dropping some. The sample shows 130,000 to 150,000 clones, 40% to 60% of them seen only once. The chain carries TRBV28 and TRBJ1-3; D is unclear. Material for sequencing was Tregs from blood. The sequence was collected from a man aged 18 to 29 in good health. The CDR3 region is CASSSASSGNTIYF. The CDR3 region has the DNA TGTGCCAGCAGTTCCGCCAGCTCTGGAAACACCATATATTTT.